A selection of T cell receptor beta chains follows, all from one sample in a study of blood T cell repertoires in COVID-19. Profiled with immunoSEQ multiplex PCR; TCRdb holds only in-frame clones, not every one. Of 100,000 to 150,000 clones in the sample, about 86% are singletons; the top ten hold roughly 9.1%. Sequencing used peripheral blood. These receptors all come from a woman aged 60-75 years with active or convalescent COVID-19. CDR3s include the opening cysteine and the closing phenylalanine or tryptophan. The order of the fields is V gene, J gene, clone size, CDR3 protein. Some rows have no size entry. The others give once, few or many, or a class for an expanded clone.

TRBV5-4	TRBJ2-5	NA	CASSFDRGMGETQYF
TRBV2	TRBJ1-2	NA	CASSEGTAYGYTF
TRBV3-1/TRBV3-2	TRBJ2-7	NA	CASSQSPPAGELHEQYF
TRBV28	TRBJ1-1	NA	CASSPGVTDTEAFF
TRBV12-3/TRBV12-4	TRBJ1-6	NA	CASSSYGSPLHF
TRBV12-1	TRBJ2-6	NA	CARQASSGANVLTF
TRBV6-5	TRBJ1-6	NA	CASSPTGDNSPLHF
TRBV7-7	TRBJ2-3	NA	CASSLGQPGVDTQYF
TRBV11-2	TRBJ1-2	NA	CASSPLKQGLYGYTF
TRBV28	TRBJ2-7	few	CASSSGTGTAYEQYF
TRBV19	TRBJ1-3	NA	CASSLSSNSGNTIYF
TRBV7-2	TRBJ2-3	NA	CASSSCTLISGNSTDTQYF
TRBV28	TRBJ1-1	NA	CASSSRTGGFVNTEAFF
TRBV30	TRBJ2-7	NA	CAWSHLRQGRWQYF
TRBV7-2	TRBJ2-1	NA	CASSLAGGQYNEQFF
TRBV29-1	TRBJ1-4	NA	CSVARATNEKLFF
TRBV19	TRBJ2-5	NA	CASSPGLAGGETQYF
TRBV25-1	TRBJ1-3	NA	CASSARQGYSGNTIYF
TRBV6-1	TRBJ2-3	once	CASSSRQGLTDTQYF
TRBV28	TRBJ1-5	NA	CASSLGRSNQPQHF
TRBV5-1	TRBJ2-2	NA	CASSVNRGVSGELFF
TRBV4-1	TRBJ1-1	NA	CASSLANIVNTEAFF
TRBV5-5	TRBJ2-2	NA	CASSLISGGVTGELFF
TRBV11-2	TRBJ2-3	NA	CASSLAGTSGTQYF
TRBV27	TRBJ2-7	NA	CASSPSGRFSYEQYF
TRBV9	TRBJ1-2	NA	CASSEKTGKDYGYTF